These T cell receptor beta chains were read from a single sample in a study. TCRdb independently ran MiXCR on the RT-PCR reads; one entry per CDR3 protein. In the table there are about 680,000 distinct CDR3 sequences, approximately 15% of which are singletons. The sequencing input was memory CD4+ T cells from blood. Every receptor here comes from a female donor in good health, serving as a healthy control. Both conserved end residues are part of each CDR3. The D gene is left open where the match is weak. Size is stated for part of the rows, as once, few or many counts, or as a class when the clone is expanded.

>NA|TRBV18|17|NA|TRBJ2-3
TGTGCCAGCTCACCCAGGACTCGGGGGGCGCATACAGATACGCAGTATTTT
CASSPRTRGAHTDTQYF
>many|TRBV6-5|16|TRBD2|TRBJ2-7
TGTGCCAGCAGTTACTTGCCAGCGGGAGTAGGTAGTGAGCAGTACTTC
CASSYLPAGVGSEQYF
>few|TRBV5-1|14|NA|TRBJ1-1
TGCGCCAGCAGCCTAATGGTGGGGCTAACTGAAGCTTTCTTT
CASSLMVGLTEAFF
>many|TRBV20-1|15|NA|TRBJ2-2
TGCAGTGCTACCTCAGAGCGTGCGAACACCGGGGAGCTGTTTTTT
CSATSERANTGELFF
>few|TRBV10-3|14|NA|TRBJ1-5
TGTGCCATCAGTGTTGGGGGGGGCAATCAGCCCCAGCATTTT
CAISVGGGNQPQHF
>many|TRBV5-1|14|TRBD2|TRBJ2-5
TGCGCCAGCAGCTCAGCGGGAGTGGGAGAGACCCAGTACTTC
CASSSAGVGETQYF
>few|TRBV7-2|13|NA|TRBJ2-3
TGTGCCAGCAGCGGTGGGTCCCCAGATACGCAGTATTTT
CASSGGSPDTQYF
>NA|TRBV6-5|14|NA|TRBJ1-5
TGTGCCAGCAGTTTACAGGGTCCGTATCAGCCCCAGCATTTT
CASSLQGPYQPQHF
>few|TRBV7-3|15|NA|TRBJ2-4
TGTGCCAGCAGCTTAGATGGGGACCGTCGAAGCATTCAGTACTTC
CASSLDGDRRSIQYF
>NA|TRBV24-1|12|NA|TRBJ2-7
TGTGCCACCCCAACAGGGTCCTACGAGCAGTACTTC
CATPTGSYEQYF
>few|TRBV7-2|15|TRBD2|TRBJ2-1
TGTGCCAGCAGCGATCCTAGCGGCCACTACAATGAGCAGTTCTTC
CASSDPSGHYNEQFF
>many|TRBV6-5|15|NA|TRBJ2-6
TGTGCCAGCAGTTACTCAGGGGTTGGGGCCAACGTCCTGACTTTC
CASSYSGVGANVLTF
>NA|TRBV28|13|TRBD1|TRBJ2-5
TGTGCCAGCAGTCCCGGACAGGGTCCGACCCAGTACTTC
CASSPGQGPTQYF